This entry is about one T cell receptor (beta chain). It lacks a known antigen. The CDR3 sequence holds 14 residues, the cysteine and phenylalanine included. The DNA is not on file. Based on the germline V gene (reference sequence), the CDR1 and CDR2 sequences are GTSNPN and SVGIG. The sample originates from a study of GPR56 and killer-like receptors on CD4 memory cells (dated by TCRdb to between 2018 and 2020). Regarding the research as a whole: The study proposed that progressive acquisition of KLRB1, KLRG1, GPR56 and then KLRF1 marks human CD4+ memory T-cell differentiation and cytokine production potential. The healthy blood donors were described in the study as age-matched to the liver disease patients, whose median age was around 73 years. The paper as a whole reports these results and caveats: The authors took the finding that clones dominating late populations 4 and 5 were also present in early populations 1 and 2 as evidence for linear differentiation. Low clonal frequency was observed in the marker-negative population, and a progressive increase in clonal frequency, with a corresponding decrease in TCRbeta diversity, was observed along the proposed pathway. Overlap of TCR repertoires was observed especially between the late populations 4 and 5, and partly population 3. Rather than covering full repertoires, the diversity and similarity analyses were limited to the 100 most expanded clones in each population.

Before TCRbeta sequencing, fluorescence-activated cell sorting was used to enrich five KLR/GPR56-defined CD4+ populations. TCRbeta repertoires of five CD4+ T-cell subsets defined by KLRB1, KLRG1, GPR56 and KLRF1 expression were sequenced to test a linear memory differentiation pathway. TCR-sequenced cells came from peripheral blood of healthy control individuals, reported as five donors in the TCRbeta analysis figure. The researchers collected heparinized peripheral blood and processed every sample within one hour of retrieval. Blood was diluted 1:2 in PBS, and peripheral blood mononuclear cells were then isolated from the diluted blood at room temperature by Biocoll density gradient centrifugation. Before flow sorting, CD4+ T cells were enriched from freshly isolated PBMCs by magnetic sorting with anti-CD4 MicroBeads. A BD FACSAria II was used to sort CD4+ T cells enriched from PBMCs of healthy donors according to marker expression. Surface staining used anti-KLRB1 clone 191B8, anti-KLRF1 clone 4A4.D10 and anti-KLRG1 clone REA261 antibodies from Miltenyi Biotec.

Data came from an Illumina HiSeq 2500. For construction of sequencing libraries, the recombined TCRbeta locus was amplified according to a previously published PCR protocol. In the paper's pipeline: Reads whose average quality score was below 30 were removed, and the reads that remained were processed with IMSEQ. Vbeta gene, Jbeta gene and CDR3 amino acid sequence were used to define clonotypes. The Morisita-Horn index, computed on the top 100 expanded clones, was used to quantify repertoire overlap between populations. Renyi diversity profiles calculated on the top 100 expanded clones were used to evaluate clonal diversity. TCRdb reprocessed the reads, and each CDR3 protein sequence is entered once, without DNA. Here the V and J calls rest on TCRdb's processing, not on the authors' analysis. The table for this sample records about 3,000 distinct CDR3 sequences. The leading ten clones occupy 5% to 5.5% of the sample.

This clonotype was obtained from a human donor in good health. Recombination connected TRBV30 to TRBJ2-5; TCRdb gives TRBD2 as the D gene, but with no DNA this cannot be confirmed. The sequenced sample consisted of memory CD4+ T cells from blood. The CDR3 sequence is CACSIAGGRETQYF.